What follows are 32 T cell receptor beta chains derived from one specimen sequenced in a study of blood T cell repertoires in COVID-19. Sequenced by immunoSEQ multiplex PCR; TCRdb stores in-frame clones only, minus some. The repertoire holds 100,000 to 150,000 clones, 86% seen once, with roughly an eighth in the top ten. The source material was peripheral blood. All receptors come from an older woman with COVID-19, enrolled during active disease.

The CDR3, as DNA: TGTGCCAGCAGCCAACAGGGGAACTATGGCTACACCTTC. Protein: CASSQQGNYGYTF. The chain employs TRBV3-1 (or the pseudogene TRBV3-2) and TRBJ1-2; D may be TRBD1 (6 bases). The V gene lost 2 bases and the J gene lost 2 bases, with 6 bases spanning the gap. This CDR3 is 13 amino acids long. The V gene's germline CDR1 is LGHDT and CDR2 YNNKEL (reference sequence).

The CDR3 nucleotides are TGTGCCAGCAGCTTGGACCTAGAGGCGGAGTACTTC. This codes for CASSLDLEAEYF. The chain carries TRBV5-6 and TRBJ2-7, with unresolved D. V dropped 0 bases and J dropped 11 bases, with 12 bases sitting between them. This CDR3 region has 12 residues. Looked up from germline, CDR1 is SGHDT and CDR2 is YYEEEE.

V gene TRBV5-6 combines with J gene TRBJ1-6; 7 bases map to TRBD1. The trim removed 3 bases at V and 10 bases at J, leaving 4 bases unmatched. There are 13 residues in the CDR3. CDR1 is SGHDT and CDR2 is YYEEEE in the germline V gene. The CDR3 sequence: CASSYTGESPLHF. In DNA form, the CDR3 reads TGTGCCAGCAGCTACACAGGGGAATCACCCCTCCACTTT.

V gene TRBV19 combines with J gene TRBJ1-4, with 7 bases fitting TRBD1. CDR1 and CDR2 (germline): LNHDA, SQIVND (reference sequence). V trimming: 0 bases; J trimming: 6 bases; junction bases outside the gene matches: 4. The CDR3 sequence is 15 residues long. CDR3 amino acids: CASSIDRDSHEKLFF. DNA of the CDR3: TGTGCCAGTAGTATAGACCGGGACAGCCATGAAAAACTGTTTTTT.

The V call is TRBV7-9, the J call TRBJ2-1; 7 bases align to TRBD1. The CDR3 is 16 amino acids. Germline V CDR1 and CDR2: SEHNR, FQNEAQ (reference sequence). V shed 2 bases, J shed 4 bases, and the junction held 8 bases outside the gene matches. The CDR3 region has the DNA TGTGCCAGCAGCTTAATCAGGACAGGCGTTTACAATGAGCAGTTCTTC. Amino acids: CASSLIRTGVYNEQFF.

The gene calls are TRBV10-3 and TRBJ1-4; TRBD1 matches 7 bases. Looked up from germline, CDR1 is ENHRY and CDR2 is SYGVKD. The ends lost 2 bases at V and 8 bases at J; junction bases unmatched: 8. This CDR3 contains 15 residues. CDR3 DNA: TGTGCCATCAGTGAGGCGACAGGGAAGGGGGAAAAACTGTTTTTT. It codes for CAISEATGKGEKLFF.

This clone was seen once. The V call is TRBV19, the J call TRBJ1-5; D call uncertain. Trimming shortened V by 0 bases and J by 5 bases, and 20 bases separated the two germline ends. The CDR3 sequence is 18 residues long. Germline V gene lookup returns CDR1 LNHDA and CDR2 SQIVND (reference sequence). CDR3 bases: TGTGCCAGTAGTATAGAGGCCAGACCGACCGCGGGCTATCAGCCCCAGCATTTT. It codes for CASSIEARPTAGYQPQHF.

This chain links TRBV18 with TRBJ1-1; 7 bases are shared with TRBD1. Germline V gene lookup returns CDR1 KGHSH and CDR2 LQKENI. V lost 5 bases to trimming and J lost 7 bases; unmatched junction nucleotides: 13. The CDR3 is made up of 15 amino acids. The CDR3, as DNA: TGTGCCAGCTCAGAAGTTCCAGTCCGGGACAGTGAAGCTTTCTTT. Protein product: CASSEVPVRDSEAFF.

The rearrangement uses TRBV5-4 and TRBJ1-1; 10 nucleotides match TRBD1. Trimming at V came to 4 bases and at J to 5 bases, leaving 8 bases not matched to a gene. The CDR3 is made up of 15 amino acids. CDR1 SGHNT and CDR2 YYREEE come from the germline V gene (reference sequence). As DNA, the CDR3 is TGTGCCAGCAGCCCTAGACAGGGGGCAGGGACTGAAGCTTTCTTT. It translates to CASSPRQGAGTEAFF.

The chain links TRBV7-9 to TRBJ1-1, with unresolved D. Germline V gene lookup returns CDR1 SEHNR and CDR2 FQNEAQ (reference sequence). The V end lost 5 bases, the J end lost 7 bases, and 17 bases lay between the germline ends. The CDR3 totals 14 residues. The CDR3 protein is CASSTRVDLNEAFF. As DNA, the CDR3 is TGTGCCAGCAGCACTAGGGTCGACTTAAATGAAGCTTTCTTT.

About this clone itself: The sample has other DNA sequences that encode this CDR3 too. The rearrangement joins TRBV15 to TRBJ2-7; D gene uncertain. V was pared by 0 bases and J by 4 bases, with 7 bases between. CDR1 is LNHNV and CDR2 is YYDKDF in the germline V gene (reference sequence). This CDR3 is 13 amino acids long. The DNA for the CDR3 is TGTGCCACCAGCAGAGATCCAGGATACGAGCAGTACTTC. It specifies CATSRDPGYEQYF.

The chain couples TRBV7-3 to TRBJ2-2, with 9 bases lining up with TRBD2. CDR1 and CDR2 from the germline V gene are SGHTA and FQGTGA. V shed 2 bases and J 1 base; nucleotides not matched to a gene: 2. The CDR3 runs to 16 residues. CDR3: CASSLVSGGNTGELFF. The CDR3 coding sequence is TGTGCCAGCAGCTTAGTTAGCGGGGGGAACACCGGGGAGCTGTTTTTT. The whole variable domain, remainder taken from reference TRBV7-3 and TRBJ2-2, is GAGVSQTPSNKVTEKGKYVELRCDPISGHTALYWYRQSLGQGPEFLIYFQGTGAADDSGLPNDRFFAVRPEGSVSTLKIQRTERGDSAVYLCASSLVSGGNTGELFFGEGSRLTVL.

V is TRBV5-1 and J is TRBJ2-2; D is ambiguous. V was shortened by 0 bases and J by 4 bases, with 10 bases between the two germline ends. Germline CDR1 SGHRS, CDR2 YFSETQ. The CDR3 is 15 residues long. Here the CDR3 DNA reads TGCGCCAGCAGCTTGGCCCAGTCGGGCACCGGGGAGCTGTTTTTT. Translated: CASSLAQSGTGELFF.

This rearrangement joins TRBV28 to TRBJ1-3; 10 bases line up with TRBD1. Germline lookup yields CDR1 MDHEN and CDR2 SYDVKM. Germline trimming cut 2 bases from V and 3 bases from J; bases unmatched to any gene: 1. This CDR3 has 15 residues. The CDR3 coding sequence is TGTGCCAGCAGTTTAGGGACAGGGGATGGAAACACCATATATTTT. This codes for CASSLGTGDGNTIYF.

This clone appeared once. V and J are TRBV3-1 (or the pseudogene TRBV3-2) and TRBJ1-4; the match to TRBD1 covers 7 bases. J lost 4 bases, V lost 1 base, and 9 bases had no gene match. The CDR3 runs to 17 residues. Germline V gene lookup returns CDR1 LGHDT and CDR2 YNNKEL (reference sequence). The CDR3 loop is CASSQVKLGQFNEKLFF. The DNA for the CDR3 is TGTGCCAGCAGCCAAGTTAAATTGGGACAGTTTAATGAAAAACTGTTTTTT.

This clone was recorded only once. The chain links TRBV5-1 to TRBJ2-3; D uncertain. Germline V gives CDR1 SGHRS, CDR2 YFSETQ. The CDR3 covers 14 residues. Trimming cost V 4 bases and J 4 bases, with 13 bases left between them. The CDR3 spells CASSLEWAADTQYF. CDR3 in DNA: TGCGCCAGCAGCCTCGAGTGGGCAGCAGATACGCAGTATTTT.

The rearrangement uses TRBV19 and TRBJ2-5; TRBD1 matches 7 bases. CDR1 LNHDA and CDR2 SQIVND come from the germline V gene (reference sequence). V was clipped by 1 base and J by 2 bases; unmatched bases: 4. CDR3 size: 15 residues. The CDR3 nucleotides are TGTGCCAGTAGTATAGCTGAGGGGGCACAAGAGACCCAGTACTTC. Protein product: CASSIAEGAQETQYF.

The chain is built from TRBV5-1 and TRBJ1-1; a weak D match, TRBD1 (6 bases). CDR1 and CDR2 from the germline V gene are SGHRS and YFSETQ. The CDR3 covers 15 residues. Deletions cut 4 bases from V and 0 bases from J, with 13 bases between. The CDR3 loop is CASSGGATMNTEAFF. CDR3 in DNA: TGCGCCAGCAGCGGGGGGGCAACAATGAACACTGAAGCTTTCTTT.

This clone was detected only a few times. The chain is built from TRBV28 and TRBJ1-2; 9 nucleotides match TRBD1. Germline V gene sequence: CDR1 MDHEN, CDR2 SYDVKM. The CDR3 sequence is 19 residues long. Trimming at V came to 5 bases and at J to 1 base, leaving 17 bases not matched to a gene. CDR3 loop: CASSPSDFGTGTSNYGYTF. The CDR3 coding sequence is TGTGCCAGCAGTCCCTCTGATTTTGGGACAGGGACGAGTAACTATGGCTACACCTTC.

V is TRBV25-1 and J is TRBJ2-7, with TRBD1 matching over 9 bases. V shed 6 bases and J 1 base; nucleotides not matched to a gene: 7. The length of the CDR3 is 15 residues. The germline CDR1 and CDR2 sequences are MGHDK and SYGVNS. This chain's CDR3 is CASRDPGQGSYEQYF. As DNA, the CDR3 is TGTGCCAGCAGGGACCCGGGACAGGGTTCCTACGAGCAGTACTTC.

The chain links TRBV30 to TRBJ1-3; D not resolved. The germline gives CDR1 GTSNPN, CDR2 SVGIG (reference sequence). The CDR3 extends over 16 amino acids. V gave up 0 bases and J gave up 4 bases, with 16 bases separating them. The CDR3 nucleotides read TGTGCCTGGAGTGTCGCTGGCGGGATAGCGGGAAACACCATATATTTT. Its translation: CAWSVAGGIAGNTIYF.

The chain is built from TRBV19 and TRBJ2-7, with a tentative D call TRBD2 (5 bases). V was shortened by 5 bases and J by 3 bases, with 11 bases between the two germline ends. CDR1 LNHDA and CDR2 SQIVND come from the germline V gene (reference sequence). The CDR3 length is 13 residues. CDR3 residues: CASSFGLGYEQYF. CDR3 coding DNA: TGTGCCAGTAGTTTTGGACTGGGCTACGAGCAGTACTTC.

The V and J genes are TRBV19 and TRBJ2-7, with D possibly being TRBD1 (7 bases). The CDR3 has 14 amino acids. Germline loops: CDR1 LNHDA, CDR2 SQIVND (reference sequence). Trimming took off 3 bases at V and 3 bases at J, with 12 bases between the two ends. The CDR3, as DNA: TGTGCCAGTAGTATCCGCAGGGGGGTCTACGAGCAGTACTTC. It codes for CASSIRRGVYEQYF.

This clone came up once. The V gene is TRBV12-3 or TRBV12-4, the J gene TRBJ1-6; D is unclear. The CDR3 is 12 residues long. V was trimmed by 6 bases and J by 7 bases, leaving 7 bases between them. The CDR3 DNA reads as TGTGCCAGCAGCTACGGGAATTCACCCCTCCACTTT. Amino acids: CASSYGNSPLHF.

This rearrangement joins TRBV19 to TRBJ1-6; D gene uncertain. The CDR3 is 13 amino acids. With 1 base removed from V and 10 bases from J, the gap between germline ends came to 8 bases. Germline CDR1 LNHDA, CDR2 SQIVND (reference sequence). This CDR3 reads CASSIAHRSPLHF. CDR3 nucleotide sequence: TGTGCCAGTAGTATAGCACACCGATCACCCCTCCACTTT.

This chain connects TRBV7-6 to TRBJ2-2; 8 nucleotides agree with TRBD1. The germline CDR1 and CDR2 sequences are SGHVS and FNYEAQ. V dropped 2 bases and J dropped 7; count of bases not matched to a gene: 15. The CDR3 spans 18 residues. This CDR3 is CASSLSTPGQVSGGELFF. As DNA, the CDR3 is TGTGCCAGCAGCTTAAGCACCCCGGGACAGGTCTCTGGCGGGGAGCTGTTTTTT. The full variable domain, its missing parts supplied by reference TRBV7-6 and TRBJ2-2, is GAGVSQSPRYKVTKRGQDVALRCDPISGHVSLYWYRQALGQGPEFLTYFNYEAQQDKSGLPNDRFSAERPEGSISTLTIQRTEQRDSAMYRCASSLSTPGQVSGGELFFGEGSRLTVL.

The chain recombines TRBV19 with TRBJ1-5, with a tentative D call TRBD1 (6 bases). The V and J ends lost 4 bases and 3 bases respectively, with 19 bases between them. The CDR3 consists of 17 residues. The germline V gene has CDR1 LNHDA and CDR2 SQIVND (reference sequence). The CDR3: CASSTQTGETLNQPQHF. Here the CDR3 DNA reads TGTGCCAGTAGTACCCAGACAGGCGAAACACTCAATCAGCCCCAGCATTTT.

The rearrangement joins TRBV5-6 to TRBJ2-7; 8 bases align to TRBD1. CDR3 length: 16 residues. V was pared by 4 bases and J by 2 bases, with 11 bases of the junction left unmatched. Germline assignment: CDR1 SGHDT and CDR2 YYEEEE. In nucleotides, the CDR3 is TGTGCCAGCAGCACAAACCGGGACAGGTGGGCCTACGAGCAGTACTTC. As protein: CASSTNRDRWAYEQYF.

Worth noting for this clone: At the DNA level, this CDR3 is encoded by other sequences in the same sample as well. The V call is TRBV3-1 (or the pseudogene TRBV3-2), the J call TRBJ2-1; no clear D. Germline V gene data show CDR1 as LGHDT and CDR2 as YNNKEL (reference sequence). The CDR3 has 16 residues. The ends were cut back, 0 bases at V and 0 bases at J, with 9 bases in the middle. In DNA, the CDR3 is TGTGCCAGCAGCCAAGAGGTCGGTGGCTCCTACAATGAGCAGTTCTTC. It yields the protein CASSQEVGGSYNEQFF.

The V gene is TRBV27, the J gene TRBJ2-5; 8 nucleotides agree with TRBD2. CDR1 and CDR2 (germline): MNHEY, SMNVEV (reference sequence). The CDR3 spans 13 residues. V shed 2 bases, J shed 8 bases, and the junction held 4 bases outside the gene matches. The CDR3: CASSLVRGGTQYF. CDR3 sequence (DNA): TGTGCCAGCAGTTTAGTCCGGGGGGGCACCCAGTACTTC.

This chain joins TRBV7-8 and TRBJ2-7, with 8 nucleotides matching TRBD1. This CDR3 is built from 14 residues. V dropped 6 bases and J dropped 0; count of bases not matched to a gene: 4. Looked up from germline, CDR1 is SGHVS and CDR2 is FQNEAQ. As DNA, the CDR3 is TGTGCCAGCAGTACAGGGACAGGCTCCTACGAGCAGTACTTC. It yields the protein CASSTGTGSYEQYF.

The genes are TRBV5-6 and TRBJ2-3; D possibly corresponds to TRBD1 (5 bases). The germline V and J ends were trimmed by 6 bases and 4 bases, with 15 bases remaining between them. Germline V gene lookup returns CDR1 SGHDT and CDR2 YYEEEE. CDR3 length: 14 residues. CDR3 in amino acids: CASKGALGADTQYF. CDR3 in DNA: TGTGCCAGCAAAGGGGCCCTAGGTGCAGATACGCAGTATTTT.